The 5 T cell receptor beta chains presented below share a single source sample, sequenced in a study of regulatory T cells in long-lasting Graves disease. The authors built TCR beta libraries using iRepertoire HTBI primers and Arm-PCR of CDR3 regions. TCRdb ran MiXCR on the multiplex PCR reads and lists one entry per CDR3 protein. The sample yields roughly 520,000 distinct CDR3 sequences, about 12% seen once. Sample time point: newly diagnosed GD, antithyroid drugs for less than 3 months. Preparation of the TCR library used RNA extracted from PBMCs. The same data also went into a second study, on T cells in Graves' hyperthyroidism and ophthalmopathy.

Here the sequenced sample was peripheral blood mononuclear cells (PBMCs), taken at new diagnosis, from a patient treated with antithyroid drugs. These receptors all come from a woman in her twenties or thirties with Graves disease.

The V gene is TRBV19, the J gene TRBJ2-1, with D uncertain. This CDR3 has 15 residues. Germline V gene lookup returns CDR1 LNHDA and CDR2 SQIVND (reference sequence). Trimming cost V 1 base and J 0 bases, with 7 bases left between them. The CDR3 reads CASSIVESSYNEQFF. As DNA, the CDR3 is TGTGCCAGTAGTATAGTAGAGAGCTCCTACAATGAGCAGTTCTTC.

This clonotype was observed at least ten times. The CDR3 coding sequence is TGTGCCAGCAGTAACCGTTTTATCGATGAGCAGTTCTTC. This encodes CASSNRFIDEQFF. J is TRBJ2-1 and V is TRBV6-2 or TRBV6-3; D gene ambiguous. The CDR3 spans 13 residues. The V gene lost 5 bases and the J gene lost 8 bases, with 13 bases spanning the gap. Germline V CDR1 and CDR2: MNHEY, SVGEGT.

This clonotype was counted only a few times. J is TRBJ2-2 and V is TRBV14; D ambiguous. CDR1 is SGHDN, CDR2 FVKESK, per germline. The CDR3 runs to 15 residues. Trimming took off 1 base at V and 1 base at J, with 7 bases between the two ends. As DNA, the CDR3 is TGTGCCAGCAGCCAAGGTGCCCTGAACACCGGGGAGCTGTTTTTT. Amino acids: CASSQGALNTGELFF.

The sample holds a few counts of this clonotype. This chain connects TRBV6-2 or TRBV6-3 to TRBJ1-1, with 9 bases fitting TRBD1. J gave up 4 bases and V 6 bases, and 9 bases lay outside the gene matches. In germline, CDR1 is MNHEY, CDR2 SVGEGT. There are 15 residues in the CDR3. CDR3 nucleotide sequence: TGTGCCAGCAGCCGGGACAGGGCGGTCTCCACTGAAGCTTTCTTT. Encoded protein: CASSRDRAVSTEAFF.

The V gene is TRBV9, the J gene TRBJ2-7, with D perhaps assigned TRBD1 or TRBD2 (5 bases each). Trimming cost V 0 bases and J 3 bases, with 16 bases left between them. The length of the CDR3 is 16 residues. The germline V gene has CDR1 SGDLS and CDR2 YYNGEE. CDR3 DNA sequence: TGTGCCAGCAGCGTAGGGGGGTTGAGCGGCCACTACGAGCAGTACTTC. Amino acids: CASSVGGLSGHYEQYF.